This T cell receptor (beta chain) came from a study of neoadjuvant anti-PD-1 for oral cavity cancer. Looking at the study overall: Non-progressing patients received a fourth nivolumab dose near day 43, then surgery on days 50-56.

Using immunoSEQ multiplex PCR, the repertoire was profiled, and TCRdb retains in-frame clones only, with some absent. The sample includes some 22,000 clones, 26% of them seen just once. This clone was counted between two and nine times. Germline CDR1 and CDR2: SQVTM and ANQGSEA. There are 13 residues in the CDR3. Trimming cost V 7 bases and J 5 bases; bases outside gene matches: 9. Time point denoted: after neoadjuvant nivolumab, at surgical resection. Patients were newly diagnosed with stage II-IVA oral cavity squamous cell carcinoma without prior systemic or radiation treatment. The sample was tumor tissue, taken after nivolumab (anti-PD-1) treatment. The sequence derives from a person aged 40 to 85 with oral cavity squamous cell carcinoma. The rearrangement joins TRBV29-1 to TRBJ1-1; TRBD1 matches at 8 bases. The CDR3 loop reads CSAHRTGRTEAFF. The CDR3 bases are TGCAGCGCACATCGGACAGGGCGGACTGAAGCTTTCTTT.